Listed below are T cell receptor beta chains from one sample, sequenced in a study of Graves' ophthalmopathy and Graves' hyperthyroidism. Using its own MiXCR run on the multiplex PCR reads, TCRdb lists one record per CDR3 protein. The data contain some 360,000 distinct CDR3 sequences, about a sixth of them seen just once; the ten biggest clones take up 2.4%. Source material: peripheral blood. These receptors were taken from an adult woman with stable Graves' hyperthyroidism. Each CDR3 is given without its conserved first and last residue. D genes are given only for firm matches.

j_gene	v_gene	len	d_gene	CDR3aa
TRBJ1-1	TRBV29-1	14	.	SVEDSGTPTNTEAF
TRBJ2-7	TRBV12-3/TRBV12-4	10	.	ASRYSSYEQY
TRBJ2-5	TRBV24-1	13	TRBD1	ATSDPGTGEETQY
TRBJ2-7	TRBV28	15	TRBD2	ASSLSPNSGSADEQY
TRBJ1-5	TRBV12-3/TRBV12-4	12	TRBD1	ASSPDRGTQPQH
TRBJ2-5	TRBV12-3/TRBV12-4	13	TRBD1	ASSLGQGLQETQY
TRBJ1-1	TRBV19	13	.	ASRSGARSGTEAF
TRBJ1-1	TRBV6-1	12	.	ASSAQQGNTEAF
TRBJ1-1	TRBV28	11	.	ASRMDGNTEAF
TRBJ1-2	TRBV20-1	9	.	SARISYGYT
TRBJ2-7	TRBV27	12	.	ASSFSQGGGEQY
TRBJ1-3	TRBV6-1	10	.	ATTSTRNTIY
TRBJ1-5	TRBV24-1	12	.	ATSERGSNQPQH
TRBJ2-7	TRBV12-3/TRBV12-4	12	TRBD2	ASSPGLGIYEQY
TRBJ2-7	TRBV6-2/TRBV6-3	15	TRBD1	ASSIPGTGPTLYEQY
TRBJ1-3	TRBV28	16	.	ASSLTSGAADMGNTIY
TRBJ1-5	TRBV19	13	.	ASNFGSGFDQPQH
TRBJ1-1	TRBV4-3	15	.	ASSQVGFLGENTEAF
TRBJ1-1	TRBV28	13	TRBD1	ASSPQGGSSTEAF
TRBJ2-5	TRBV14	14	.	ASSQDSGISRETQY
TRBJ1-1	TRBV30	14	TRBD1	AWSVLQGRGRTEAF
TRBJ2-7	TRBV10-3	12	TRBD1	AISGRDRGYEQY
TRBJ2-7	TRBV27	13	.	ASSTRLGSSYGQY
TRBJ2-2	TRBV30	11	.	AWNPGQIGELF
TRBJ2-7	TRBV6-1	11	.	ASNLNGAYEQY
TRBJ2-2	TRBV5-1	12	.	ASSFVGTTGELF
TRBJ2-5	TRBV4-3	15	TRBD2	ASSRGLAGGQGETQY
TRBJ2-7	TRBV28	12	TRBD2	ATFPGLVAYEQY
TRBJ2-2	TRBV6-2/TRBV6-3	16	.	ASSYPVTRSSNTGELF
TRBJ1-2	TRBV27	10	TRBD1	ASRGTGRGYT
TRBJ1-5	TRBV4-1	13	.	ASSQGQEFNQPQH